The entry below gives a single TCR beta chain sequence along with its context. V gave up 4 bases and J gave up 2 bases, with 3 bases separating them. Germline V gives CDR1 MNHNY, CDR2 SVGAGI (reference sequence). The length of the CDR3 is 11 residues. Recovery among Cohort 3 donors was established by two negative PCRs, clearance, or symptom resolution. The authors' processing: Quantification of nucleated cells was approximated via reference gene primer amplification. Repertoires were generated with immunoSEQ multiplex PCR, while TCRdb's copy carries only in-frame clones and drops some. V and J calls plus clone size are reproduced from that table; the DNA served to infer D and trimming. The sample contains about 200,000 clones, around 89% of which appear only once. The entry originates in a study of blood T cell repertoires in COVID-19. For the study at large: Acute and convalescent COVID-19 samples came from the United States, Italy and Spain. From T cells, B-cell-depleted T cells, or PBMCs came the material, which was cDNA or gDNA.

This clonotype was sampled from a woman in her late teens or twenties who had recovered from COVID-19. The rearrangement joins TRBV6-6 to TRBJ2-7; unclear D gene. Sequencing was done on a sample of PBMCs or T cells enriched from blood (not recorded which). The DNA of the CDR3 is TGTGCCAGCAGTTCCGCCTACGAGCAGTACTTC. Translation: CASSSAYEQYF.